The rows below give T cell receptor beta chains drawn from one sample of a study of tumor-infiltrating lymphocytes in primary liver carcinoma. TCRdb independently ran MiXCR on the multiplex PCR reads; one entry per CDR3 protein. Counted here are approximately 310,000 distinct CDR3 sequences, roughly 60% occurring once; the ten biggest clones make up approximately 9%. Sequences were obtained from peripheral blood. The receptors stem from a middle-aged man with primary liver carcinoma and hepatitis B virus infection. Both conserved end residues are part of each CDR3. Each record gives: D gene, V gene, J gene, clone size, CDR3 protein, CDR3 DNA. D genes are given only for firm matches. Expanded clones are given a class, and other clones once, few, many or no size at all.

TRBD2	TRBV5-4	TRBJ2-7	NA	CASSEEGLAYEQYF	TGTGCCAGCAGTGAGGAGGGACTAGCCTACGAGCAGTACTTC
NA	TRBV12-3/TRBV12-4	TRBJ2-1	NA	CASSSIKGQISEEFF	TGTGCCAGCAGTTCAATTAAAGGACAGATCAGTGAGGAGTTCTTC
NA	TRBV28	TRBJ1-2	NA	CASRSGTVVYDYTF	TGTGCCAGCAGATCCGGGACCGTAGTCTATGACTACACCTTC
NA	TRBV11-2	TRBJ2-3	NA	CVSSVKGGGYF	TGTGTCAGTAGCGTAAAGGGGGGCGGGTATTTT
TRBD1	TRBV29-1	TRBJ1-1	NA	CSISTGEAEAFF	TGCAGCATTTCTACAGGGGAAGCTGAAGCTTTCTTT
NA	TRBV11-2	TRBJ2-5	many	CASSFGETQYF	TGTGCCAGCAGCTTTGGGGAGACCCAGTACTTC
TRBD2	TRBV7-9	TRBJ2-1	few	CASFGTSVNEQFF	TGTGCCAGCTTCGGGACTAGCGTCAATGAGCAGTTCTTC
TRBD2	TRBV28	TRBJ2-1	NA	CASSQSFSGRYEQFF	TGTGCCAGCAGTCAGAGTTTTAGCGGGAGGTATGAGCAGTTCTTC
TRBD1	TRBV29-1	TRBJ1-2	many	CSVPLDRVDGYTF	TGCAGCGTTCCACTCGACAGGGTCGATGGCTACACCTTC
NA	TRBV7-9	TRBJ2-3	NA	CVSSPLDFTDTQYF	TGTGTCAGCAGCCCGCTGGACTTCACAGATACGCAGTATTTT
NA	TRBV6-2/TRBV6-3	TRBJ2-3	NA	CASSSPQDSDAQYF	TGTGCCAGCAGTTCGCCCCAGGACTCCGATGCGCAGTATTTT
TRBD2	TRBV5-8	TRBJ2-1	many	CASSLAAASGMAKFF	TGTGCCAGCAGCTTGGCAGCGGCTAGCGGGATGGCAAAGTTCTTC
TRBD1	TRBV6-1	TRBJ1-1	few	CASSERDRVMDTEAFF	TGTGCCAGCAGTGAACGGGACAGGGTTATGGACACTGAAGCTTTCTTT
TRBD2	TRBV29-1	TRBJ2-7	NA	CNVAVMAGGPYEQYF	TGCAACGTTGCAGTTATGGCGGGAGGACCCTACGAGCAGTACTTC
NA	TRBV5-4	TRBJ2-7	NA	CASSPGGPHSYEQYF	TGTGCCAGCAGCCCGGGTGGCCCTCACTCCTACGAGCAGTACTTC
TRBD2	TRBV4-2	TRBJ2-7	NA	CGSSELAGGGPLYEQYF	TGTGGAAGCAGTGAATTAGCGGGAGGGGGGCCCCTTTACGAGCAGTACTTC
NA	TRBV6-5	TRBJ1-5	many	CASRGRGSGQPQHF	TGTGCCAGCAGGGGCAGGGGTTCGGGTCAGCCCCAGCATTTT
NA	TRBV11-1	TRBJ1-1	once	CTSSLVQGRGINTEAFF	TGTACCAGCAGCTTAGTCCAGGGGCGAGGCATTAACACTGAAGCTTTCTTT
NA	TRBV6-1	TRBJ2-7	NA	CASSDHGQGGYEQYF	TGTGCCAGCAGTGACCATGGGCAGGGCGGGTACGAGCAGTACTTC
NA	TRBV12-3/TRBV12-4	TRBJ1-5	NA	CASTRGTAINRPQHF	TGTGCCAGCACACGGGGCACCGCAATAAATCGGCCCCAGCATTTT
NA	TRBV6-6	TRBJ2-1	NA	CASSLDGEQGPSYNEQFF	TGTGCCAGCAGTTTAGATGGGGAGCAGGGACCTTCTTACAATGAGCAGTTCTTC
NA	TRBV11-3	TRBJ2-7	NA	CVSSFKGGFSYEQYF	TGTGTCAGCAGCTTTAAAGGGGGATTCTCCTACGAGCAGTACTTC
NA	TRBV6-5	TRBJ2-3	NA	CASSYDHSRERQYF	TGTGCCAGCAGCTACGACCATAGTCGGGAGAGGCAGTATTTT
TRBD2	TRBV6-5	TRBJ2-5	NA	CVPASGAGGRSETQCF	TGTGTCCCCGCGAGTGGTGCGGGCGGGAGATCAGAGACCCAGTGCTTC
NA	TRBV29-1	TRBJ2-3	NA	CSVLIGPYTQYF	TGCAGTGTCCTTATAGGGCCGTATACGCAGTATTTT
NA	TRBV11-2	TRBJ2-2	many	CASSLEQGRAGELFF	TGTGCCAGCAGCTTAGAACAGGGAAGGGCCGGGGAGCTGTTTTTT
NA	TRBV5-5	TRBJ2-3	NA	CASSHTRGGVTDAQYF	TGTGCCAGTAGCCACACCAGGGGGGGAGTCACAGATGCGCAGTATTTT
TRBD1	TRBV5-1	TRBJ2-5	NA	CASSLGGQQETQYF	TGCGCCAGCAGCTTGGGGGGACAGCAAGAGACCCAGTACTTC
NA	TRBV11-2	TRBJ2-1	NA	CASSETAGMGEKFF	TGTGCCAGCAGCGAGACGGCGGGAATGGGTGAGAAGTTCTTC
TRBD1	TRBV29-1	TRBJ2-1	many	CSVFRDRSYNEQFF	TGCAGCGTTTTCCGGGACAGGTCCTACAATGAGCAGTTCTTC
NA	TRBV6-2/TRBV6-3	TRBJ2-2	NA	CASRWAPNSKGAGMLFF	TGTGCCAGCAGATGGGCCCCGAACAGCAAGGGTGCGGGTATGCTGTTTTTT
NA	TRBV5-1	TRBJ2-2	NA	CASSLSPSNTGGLFF	TGCGCCAGCAGCTTGAGTCCCTCGAACACTGGGGGGCTGTTTTTT
TRBD1	TRBV6-5	TRBJ2-2	many	CASTAQGVVAGELFF	TGTGCCAGCACCGCACAGGGGGTGGTCGCCGGGGAGCTGTTTTTT